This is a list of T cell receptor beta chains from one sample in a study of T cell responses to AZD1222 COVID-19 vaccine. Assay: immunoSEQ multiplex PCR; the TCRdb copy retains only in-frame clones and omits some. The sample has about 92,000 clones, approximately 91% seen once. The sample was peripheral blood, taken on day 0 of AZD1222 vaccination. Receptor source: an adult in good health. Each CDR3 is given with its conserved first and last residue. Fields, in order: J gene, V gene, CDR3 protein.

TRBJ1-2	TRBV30	CAWSVFRTNYGYTF
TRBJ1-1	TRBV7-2	CASSLGTGLNTEAFF
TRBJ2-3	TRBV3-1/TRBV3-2	CASSPQTSGGAGDTQYF
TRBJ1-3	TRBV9	CASSTSGDLRNTIYF
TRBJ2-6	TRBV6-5	CASSQTGFGANVLTF
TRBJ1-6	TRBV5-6	CASSHPGQGESSPLHF
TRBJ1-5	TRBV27	CASSLFDGNQPQHF
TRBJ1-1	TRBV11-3	CARPAGGALNTEAFF
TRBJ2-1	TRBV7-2	CASSAGTSGEQFF
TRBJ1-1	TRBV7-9	CASSLLNTRDTEAFF
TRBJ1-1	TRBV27	CASRPGVMNTEAFF
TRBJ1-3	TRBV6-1	CASSEGARATGNTIYF
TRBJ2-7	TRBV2	CASSGADSSYEQYF
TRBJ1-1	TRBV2	CASRGDNLNTEAFF
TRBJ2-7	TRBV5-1	CASSFSVGGAEEQYF
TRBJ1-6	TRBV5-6	CASSPRWSQQSPLHF
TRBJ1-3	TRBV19	CATGTDSRIIYF
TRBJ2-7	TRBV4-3	CASSQDITGDTYEQYF
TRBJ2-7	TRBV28	CASSTTGRTHYEQYF
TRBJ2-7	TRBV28	CASRDNWVVEQYF
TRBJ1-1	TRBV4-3	CASSPGMRMNTEAFF
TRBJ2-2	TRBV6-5	CASRPYSTGELFF
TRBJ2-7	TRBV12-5	CASGPGQDTYEQYF
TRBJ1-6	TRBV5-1	CASSPQGQGNYSPLHF
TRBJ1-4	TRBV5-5	CASSLVSPEKLFF
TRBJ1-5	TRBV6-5	CASGEYGNQPQHF
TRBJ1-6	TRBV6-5	CASTKQGSNSPLHF
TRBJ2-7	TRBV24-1	CATSEAPGTVPYEQYF
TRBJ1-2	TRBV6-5	CASSHLGAGSISF
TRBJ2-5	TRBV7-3	CASSLDGVGRVQYF
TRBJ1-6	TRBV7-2	CASSVDRGTNSPLHF
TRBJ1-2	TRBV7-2	CASTGQGFYGYTF
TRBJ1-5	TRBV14	CASSQHNNYSNQPQHF
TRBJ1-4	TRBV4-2	CASSPRGREANEKLFF
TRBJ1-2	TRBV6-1	CAIPDSHYGYTF